The rows below give T cell receptor beta chains drawn from one sample of a study of T cells in localized non-small cell lung cancer. The protocol was immunoSEQ multiplex PCR, while the TCRdb copy is restricted to in-frame clones and leaves out a portion. The sample has 35,000 or so clones, 70% to 90% seen once. Here the sequenced sample was peripheral blood, taken before any cancer treatment. All receptors derive from a woman between 35 and 70 years old with stage I lung adenocarcinoma. Each CDR3 is given without its conserved first and last residue. Each record gives: V gene, J gene, CDR3 protein.

TRBV30	TRBJ1-2	AWSFRWDRGPYGYT
TRBV4-2	TRBJ1-2	ASSRSTGTGGREGYT
TRBV5-1	TRBJ1-6	ASRRTQTLINSPLH
TRBV18	TRBJ1-2	ASSQPGRGPVDGYT
TRBV18	TRBJ2-5	ASSPTPRGETQY
TRBV28	TRBJ2-7	ASSHQGWGGWYEQY
TRBV18	TRBJ1-2	ASSRQGGDGYT
TRBV18	TRBJ1-6	ASSPFFGGTNSPLH
TRBV11-2	TRBJ2-3	ASSLTTGQDTQY
TRBV6-1	TRBJ2-7	ASRKAGTSNHEQY
TRBV28	TRBJ1-5	ASSLLGQGYQPQH
TRBV7-2	TRBJ2-7	ASSLIESYEQY
TRBV2	TRBJ2-3	ASRVGTDTQY
TRBV18	TRBJ1-5	ASSPAKGEEQPQH
TRBV2	TRBJ1-2	ASSATPGAGYT
TRBV2	TRBJ2-5	ASSEDDGGLETQY
TRBV9	TRBJ2-1	ASSVGLAGGSDEQF
TRBV29-1	TRBJ1-1	SVEPQRGTTEAF
TRBV4-3	TRBJ2-2	ASSQEGDHNTGELF
TRBV14	TRBJ1-1	ASSFSMNTEAF
TRBV7-3	TRBJ2-2	ASSLTGNTGELF
TRBV5-1	TRBJ2-5	ASSETSTETQY
TRBV7-8	TRBJ2-1	ASSRLDRHKNEQF
TRBV9	TRBJ2-3	ASSVGRGPTNTDTQY
TRBV7-2	TRBJ2-7	ASSLARGQAQY
TRBV7-2	TRBJ2-2	ASSLEERGNTGELF
TRBV21-1	TRBJ1-2	ASSRGTGTANGYT
TRBV6-5	TRBJ2-5	ASRQGGGGQETQY
TRBV4-3	TRBJ1-4	ASSQGYGAYNEKLF
TRBV27	TRBJ2-3	ASSHRTGRTDTQY
TRBV6-1	TRBJ2-7	ASTFRDRGYYEQY
TRBV29-1	TRBJ1-2	SATGAPYGYT
TRBV2	TRBJ2-3	ASSVGTSTDTQY
TRBV19	TRBJ1-2	ASSIPDRAQSGYT
TRBV18	TRBJ2-3	ASSPLSGFGPDTQY
TRBV5-1	TRBJ2-3	ASSTGGSTDTQY
TRBV6-5	TRBJ1-1	ASSYGNEAF
TRBV11-2	TRBJ1-1	ASTLGGAITEAF
TRBV14	TRBJ1-1	ASSPWSAGLLLNTEAF
TRBV4-1	TRBJ1-2	ASSQGGRGGYGYT
TRBV11-3	TRBJ1-2	ASSLDPGQGKGGYT
TRBV4-3	TRBJ2-2	ASSQYGLAGGKTNTGELF
TRBV5-1	TRBJ2-5	ASSLGPGGYTLQETQY
TRBV11-3	TRBJ2-7	ASSLDRTGEQY
TRBV5-4	TRBJ2-1	ASSLDSNEQF
TRBV2	TRBJ2-7	ASSELWGGEQY
TRBV7-6	TRBJ2-7	ASSFGTRSEGQY
TRBV4-3	TRBJ1-3	ASSQEQGSGNTIY
TRBV7-2	TRBJ1-2	ASSPRTGQNYGYT
TRBV7-9	TRBJ2-2	ATPVRDRVVDTGELF
TRBV11-2	TRBJ2-7	ASEELPNRGQSEQY
TRBV6-7	TRBJ2-2	ASSYSLVLGNGELF
TRBV6-5	TRBJ1-2	ASSGRVGNYGYT
TRBV18	TRBJ1-1	ASSPPGAANTEAF
TRBV15	TRBJ1-3	ATSRGPPFCPETTTSGNTIY